This TCR beta chain was found in a study of blood T cell repertoires in COVID-19. The overall study: T cells, B-cell-depleted T cells, or PBMCs provided the cDNA or gDNA that served as material.

Germline V gene data show CDR1 as SGHAT and CDR2 as FQNNGV. The CDR3 extends over 15 amino acids. V shed 3 bases and J 6 bases; nucleotides not matched to a gene: 9. Assay: immunoSEQ multiplex PCR; the TCRdb copy retains only in-frame clones and omits some. The sample shows about 220,000 clones, approximately 90% of them seen only once. The clonotype comes from a woman aged 40-49 years with acute COVID-19. Material for sequencing was PBMCs or T cells enriched from blood (not recorded which). The V and J genes are TRBV11-2 and TRBJ2-7; TRBD1 aligns across 9 bases. CDR3 sequence reads: CASSFPQGAFGEQYF. The CDR3 coding sequence is TGTGCCAGCAGCTTTCCACAGGGGGCTTTTGGCGAGCAGTACTTC.